This TCR beta chain comes out of a study of T cells after posttransplantation cyclophosphamide. TCRdb's table, derived via immunoSEQ multiplex PCR, lists solely in-frame clones and lacks some. The sample includes 20,000 to 25,000 clones, roughly nine tenths of them seen just once. Study-level points and caveats: Recipient CMV seropositivity and CMV reactivation strongly tracked TRB clonality. Tissue-infiltrating T cells from skin or gut overlapped little with blood T cells. Later post-transplant blood repertoires were often dominated by donor CD8+ memory clones.

Controls had myeloablative marrow grafts with methotrexate and calcineurin inhibitor, sampled at 1 year. This clone was picked up one time. Antigen specificity is unknown. The CDR3 extends over 14 amino acids. From germline, CDR1 is SGHDT and CDR2 YYEEEE. V gave up 2 bases and J gave up 2 bases; unmatched junction bases: 1. The sequencing used PBMCs, collected roughly 390 days after allogeneic stem cell transplant with calcineurin inhibitor and methotrexate. This clonotype originated in a female patient aged 25-39 years who received an allogeneic stem cell transplant from an unrelated donor, was CMV-positive, and had acute and chronic GVHD. Part of the T cell pool may stem from the graft donor. This chain joins TRBV5-6 and TRBJ2-1; 7 bases are a match to TRBD1. CDR3 amino acids: CASSFQGAYNEQFF. The CDR3, as DNA: TGTGCCAGCAGCTTCCAGGGGGCCTACAATGAGCAGTTCTTC.